Sequencing of this TCR beta chain was carried out in a study of T cells expressing NK-cell markers. Study summary: According to the study, TCR beta repertoires originated from sorted CD3+CD56+NKG2C+, CD3+CD56+NKG2C- and CD3+CD56-NKG2C+ T cells. The study, taken as a whole, reports: Also leading the CD3+CD56-NKG2C+ fraction in a handful of donors were these clonotypes. Top CD8+ clonotypes included the dominant CD3+CD56+NKG2C+ clonotypes in 5 or 6 donors.

The CDR3 runs 14 residues. Per germline, CDR1 SSHAT and CDR2 FNYEAQ (reference sequence). Libraries used 5'RACE template switching adding universal primer site and UMIs. No DNA is given; TCRdb re-called the 5' RACE reads and lists each CDR3 protein once. Its clone listing holds about 260,000 distinct CDR3 sequences. A word on this clonotype: Its target is not known.

The source is a woman between 18 and 70 years old in good health. The sequenced material came from blood T cells: a sorted CD56 or NKG2C T cell subset, CD4+ or CD8+ T cells, or bulk PBMC T cells (not recorded which). The chain carries TRBV7-7 and TRBJ1-5; TCRdb names TRBD1, which stays unverified in the absence of DNA. The CDR3 here is CASSSGDGGQPQHF.